Listed below are T cell receptor beta chains from one sample, sequenced in a study of response to subunit inactivated influenza vaccine. TCRdb redid the calling of the RT-PCR reads with MiXCR, one entry per CDR3 protein. The sample contains about 190,000 distinct CDR3 sequences, roughly an eighth of which appear only once. Specimen: CD8+ T cells sorted from PBMCs, collected 4 to 6 days after vaccination. The receptors stem from a man in his fifties or sixties who received an inactivated influenza vaccine. Each CDR3 is given with its conserved first and last residue. The D gene is left open where the match is weak. The size of a clone is reported for some rows only, either as once, few or many, or as a class for expanded clones.

many | NA | TRBJ2-7 | TRBV12-3/TRBV12-4 | CASSPGTVSYEQYF | TGTGCCAGCAGCCCAGGGACGGTGTCCTACGAGCAGTACTTC
few | NA | TRBJ1-1 | TRBV7-9 | CAPAAVEGTEAFF | TGTGCCCCGGCGGCGGTGGAGGGCACTGAAGCTTTCTTT
NA | NA | TRBJ1-1 | TRBV7-9 | CASRPDSRNTEAFF | TGTGCCAGCCGTCCGGACAGTAGGAACACTGAAGCTTTCTTT
NA | NA | TRBJ2-2 | TRBV10-2 | CASQWRATGELFF | TGCGCCAGCCAGTGGAGGGCCACCGGGGAGCTGTTTTTT
few | NA | TRBJ2-7 | TRBV3-1 | CASSQDRVFYEQYF | TGTGCCAGCAGCCAAGACAGGGTGTTCTACGAGCAGTACTTC
NA | TRBD2 | TRBJ2-7 | TRBV4-1 | CASSHGLAESSYEQYF | TGCGCCAGCAGCCACGGACTAGCGGAGAGCTCCTACGAGCAGTACTTC
few | NA | TRBJ2-7 | TRBV10-3 | CAISGYGVSSYEQYF | TGTGCCATCAGTGGTTACGGGGTGAGCTCCTACGAGCAGTACTTC
few | NA | TRBJ1-2 | TRBV14 | CASSQERRTNGYTF | TGTGCCAGCAGCCAAGAGCGACGGACTAATGGCTACACCTTC
NA | TRBD2 | TRBJ2-2 | TRBV5-1 | CASSPGRDWGYAGELFF | TGCGCCAGCAGTCCCGGGAGGGATTGGGGTTACGCCGGGGAGCTGTTTTTT
NA | TRBD1 | TRBJ2-7 | TRBV29-1 | CSVQGVHEQYF | TGCAGCGTTCAGGGGGTCCACGAGCAGTACTTC
NA | NA | TRBJ2-3 | TRBV7-6 | CASSLVSLPDTQYF | TGTGCCAGCAGCTTAGTGTCCCTCCCAGATACGCAGTATTTT
NA | NA | TRBJ2-1 | TRBV5-6 | CASSPGTSWEQFF | TGTGCCAGCAGCCCTGGGACTTCGTGGGAGCAGTTCTTC
many | NA | TRBJ2-7 | TRBV29-1 | CSVRTETYEQYF | TGCAGCGTGAGGACAGAAACCTACGAGCAGTACTTC
NA | TRBD2 | TRBJ2-1 | TRBV4-2 | CASSQGDRGGDEQFF | TGTGCCAGCAGCCAAGGGGATCGGGGAGGGGATGAGCAGTTCTTC
NA | NA | TRBJ2-7 | TRBV2 | CASSEAGLAFYEQYF | TGTGCCAGCAGTGAAGCCGGGCTAGCTTTCTACGAGCAGTACTTC
NA | TRBD1 | TRBJ2-7 | TRBV19 | CASKTGFGGSYEQYF | TGTGCCAGTAAGACAGGGTTCGGTGGATCCTACGAGCAGTACTTC
NA | NA | TRBJ1-1 | TRBV6-5 | CASSYREGGTEAFF | TGTGCCAGCAGCTACCGCGAGGGAGGCACTGAAGCTTTCTTT
NA | TRBD1 | TRBJ2-5 | TRBV4-2 | CASSHQGAEETQYF | TGTGCCAGCAGCCACCAGGGGGCCGAAGAGACCCAGTACTTC
few | NA | TRBJ2-7 | TRBV28 | CASSSYSIRYSSYEQYF | TGTGCCAGCAGTTCGTATAGTATACGATACAGCTCCTACGAGCAGTACTTC
NA | NA | TRBJ2-5 | TRBV20-1 | CSARDPDDNQETQYF | TGCAGTGCTAGAGACCCCGACGACAATCAAGAGACCCAGTACTTC
NA | NA | TRBJ2-3 | TRBV19 | CASSVGGHADTQYF | TGTGCCAGTAGTGTGGGGGGCCACGCAGATACGCAGTATTTT
NA | NA | TRBJ2-7 | TRBV5-1 | CASHPLGGQYEQYF | TGCGCCAGCCACCCCCTCGGGGGCCAGTACGAGCAGTACTTC
few | TRBD2 | TRBJ2-3 | TRBV11-2 | CASSTRTRLAGGLDTQYF | TGTGCCAGCAGCACGCGGACCCGACTAGCGGGAGGGCTTGATACGCAGTATTTT
few | TRBD2 | TRBJ2-7 | TRBV6-2/TRBV6-3 | CASSYTPGLAGVKYF | TGTGCCAGCAGTTACACGCCGGGACTAGCGGGAGTGAAGTACTTC
NA | TRBD2 | TRBJ2-1 | TRBV29-1 | CSVPLAEPFYNEQFF | TGCAGCGTGCCTCTAGCGGAACCGTTCTACAATGAGCAGTTCTTC
many | NA | TRBJ2-7 | TRBV7-9 | CASIPPTGQYF | TGTGCCAGCATCCCTCCGACGGGGCAGTACTTC
many | NA | TRBJ2-7 | TRBV7-2 | CASSVYYEQYF | TGTGCCAGCAGCGTATATTACGAGCAGTACTTC
many | NA | TRBJ2-1 | TRBV20-1 | CSSDSGTGLYNEQFF | TGCAGTTCAGATAGTGGGACGGGGCTATACAATGAGCAGTTCTTC
many | TRBD2 | TRBJ2-7 | TRBV10-3 | CAITSGGMSYEQYF | TGTGCCATCACTAGCGGGGGTATGTCCTACGAGCAGTACTTC
many | NA | TRBJ1-2 | TRBV7-9 | CASSLGTGVYGYTF | TGTGCCAGCAGCTTAGGGACGGGGGTCTATGGCTACACCTTC
NA | NA | TRBJ2-7 | TRBV7-2 | CASSPGHEQYF | TGTGCCAGCAGCCCAGGACACGAGCAGTACTTC
few | NA | TRBJ2-2 | TRBV28 | CASNRDTANGELFF | TGTGCCAGCAACCGGGACACGGCCAACGGGGAGCTGTTTTTT
NA | TRBD1 | TRBJ2-5 | TRBV18 | CASSPPGTGRETQYF | TGTGCCAGCTCACCGCCCGGGACAGGGAGAGAGACCCAGTACTTC
few | TRBD1 | TRBJ2-3 | TRBV7-9 | CASSYIPGQGVSDTQYF | TGTGCCAGCAGCTATATACCGGGACAGGGAGTCTCAGATACGCAGTATTTT
once | NA | TRBJ1-1 | TRBV27 | CASSLHMPAFF | TGTGCCAGCAGTTTACACATGCCTGCTTTCTTT
NA | NA | TRBJ2-1 | TRBV29-1 | CSVEGRSSYNEQFF | TGCAGCGTTGAAGGACGAAGCTCCTACAATGAGCAGTTCTTC
NA | TRBD2 | TRBJ2-1 | TRBV18 | CASSPGTSGRVYNEQFF | TGTGCCAGCTCACCAGGGACTAGCGGGAGGGTTTACAATGAGCAGTTCTTC
few | TRBD2 | TRBJ2-2 | TRBV4-2 | CASSQPRLAGGPGELFF | TGTGCCAGCAGCCAGCCCAGACTAGCGGGGGGGCCCGGGGAGCTGTTTTTT
many | NA | TRBJ2-7 | TRBV3-1 | CASSQAGLDYEQYF | TGTGCCAGCAGCCAAGCTGGGCTGGATTACGAGCAGTACTTC
NA | NA | TRBJ1-2 | TRBV6-5 | CASSYSLPLRGAHGYTF | TGTGCCAGCAGTTACTCCCTCCCCCTTAGGGGGGCTCATGGCTACACCTTC
NA | NA | TRBJ1-5 | TRBV12-3/TRBV12-4 | CASSPTDSNQPQHF | TGTGCCAGCAGTCCTACGGACAGTAATCAGCCCCAGCATTTT
NA | NA | TRBJ2-1 | TRBV30 | CAWNNIVDEQFF | TGTGCCTGGAACAACATCGTCGATGAGCAGTTCTTC
few | NA | TRBJ2-7 | TRBV4-1 | CASSQVSLEAEQYF | TGCGCCAGCAGCCAAGTATCTCTCGAGGCCGAGCAGTACTTC
many | NA | TRBJ1-1 | TRBV30 | CAWDAYYTEAFF | TGTGCCTGGGACGCATATTACACTGAAGCTTTCTTT
few | NA | TRBJ1-1 | TRBV9 | CASSVALGAGTEAFF | TGTGCCAGCAGCGTAGCTTTGGGGGCAGGTACTGAAGCTTTCTTT
few | NA | TRBJ1-2 | TRBV7-9 | CASSRTVLYGYTF | TGTGCCAGCAGCCGGACAGTCCTCTATGGCTACACCTTC
many | NA | TRBJ2-7 | TRBV7-8 | CASSFAVENEQYF | TGTGCCAGCAGCTTTGCAGTAGAGAACGAGCAGTACTTC
NA | NA | TRBJ2-1 | TRBV10-3 | CSTMTIYNEQFF | TGTTCCACTATGACAATCTACAATGAGCAGTTCTTC
few | NA | TRBJ2-5 | TRBV24-1 | CATSDQDFGETQYF | TGTGCCACCAGTGACCAGGACTTCGGGGAGACCCAGTACTTC
NA | NA | TRBJ2-1 | TRBV2 | CASSDGVGEYNEQFF | TGTGCCAGCAGTGATGGGGTTGGAGAATACAATGAGCAGTTCTTC
few | TRBD2 | TRBJ2-3 | TRBV12-3/TRBV12-4 | CASSGWTSGTDTQYF | TGTGCCAGCAGCGGGTGGACTAGCGGCACAGATACGCAGTATTTT
few | NA | TRBJ1-2 | TRBV6-2/TRBV6-3 | CASRPYREVDGYTF | TGTGCCAGCAGACCTTACAGGGAGGTGGATGGCTACACCTTC
few | TRBD2 | TRBJ2-1 | TRBV29-1 | CSVAGGDPPSYNEQFF | TGCAGCGTCGCGGGAGGGGACCCCCCATCGTACAATGAGCAGTTCTTC
few | TRBD2 | TRBJ2-1 | TRBV7-9 | CASSRPGTSSYNEQFF | TGTGCCAGCAGCCGCCCCGGGACTAGCTCCTACAATGAGCAGTTCTTC
many | NA | TRBJ2-1 | TRBV14 | CASSQAPFYASTNEQFF | TGTGCCAGCAGCCAAGCCCCTTTTTACGCCAGCACCAATGAGCAGTTCTTC
many | NA | TRBJ2-3 | TRBV6-1 | CASSDGGQNTQYF | TGTGCCAGCAGTGATGGGGGCCAGAATACGCAGTATTTT
few | TRBD2 | TRBJ2-5 | TRBV12-3/TRBV12-4 | CASSSPRLAGQETQYF | TGTGCCAGCAGTTCCCCTCGACTAGCGGGTCAAGAGACCCAGTACTTC